This paragraph reports one T cell receptor beta chain. These data come from a study of identical twins. TCRdb re-called the 5' RACE reads with MiXCR, one entry per CDR3 protein. This table holds fewer than 900,000 distinct CDR3 sequences, roughly 18% found once. The CDR3 contains 15 residues. Trimming pared 3 bases from V and 6 bases from J, leaving 15 bases between. Germline assignment: CDR1 KGHSH and CDR2 LQKENI. The same sample was also used in a study of T cells expressing NK-cell markers.

The chain employs TRBV18 and TRBJ2-1; D possibly matches TRBD1 or TRBD2 (5 bases each). This TCR came from a woman in her late teens or twenties in good health. Material: PBMCs. CDR3 nucleotide sequence: TGTGCCAGCTCACCCGTGGGACGTTCAAGCAATGAGCAGTTCTTC. As protein: CASSPVGRSSNEQFF.